This section outlines one T cell receptor (beta chain) sequence together with its context. Germline V gene data show CDR1 as LNHDA and CDR2 as SQIVND (reference sequence). The CDR3 runs 14 residues. V shed 6 bases and J shed 7 bases, with 13 bases lying between them. The sample belongs to a study of blood T cell repertoires in COVID-19. Whole-study context: There were acute and convalescent COVID-19 samples, and they came from the United States, Italy and Spain. Sources were T cells, B-cell-depleted T cells, or PBMCs; the material itself was cDNA or gDNA.

In the original workflow: Reference gene primer amplification in the assay estimated nucleated cell counts. Clones were read by immunoSEQ multiplex PCR, and TCRdb kept only the in-frame ones, dropping some. V, J and clone size were drawn from that table, and D and trimming were deduced from the DNA. Of around 67,000 clones listed, 85% to 90% are singletons. Sequenced material: peripheral blood. This receptor was taken from a man aged 50-59 years with active COVID-19. The chain recombines TRBV19 with TRBJ1-6; perhaps TRBD1 as D (5 bases). CDR3 loop: CASRKVTANSPLHF. In nucleotides, the CDR3 is TGTGCCAGTAGGAAGGTGACAGCCAATTCACCCCTCCACTTT.